This is a list of T cell receptor beta chains from one sample in a study of blood T cell repertoires in COVID-19. Assay used: immunoSEQ multiplex PCR; TCRdb lists only in-frame clones, some missing. This table has 100,000 to 150,000 clones, about 81% appearing once. The material sequenced was peripheral blood. These receptors came from a woman aged 50 to 65 with acute or convalescent COVID-19. CDR3s include the opening cysteine and the closing phenylalanine or tryptophan. Each record gives: V gene, D gene, J gene, clone size, CDR3 protein, CDR3 DNA. The D gene is left open where the match is weak. Where a row states a size, it is once, few, many or the class of an expanded clone; other rows omit it.

v_gene: TRBV6-1; d_gene: TRBD2; j_gene: TRBJ2-5; abundance: .; CDR3aa: CASSGTSGLDWETQYF; CDR3nt: TGTGCCAGCAGTGGGACTAGCGGGTTGGATTGGGAGACCCAGTACTTC
v_gene: TRBV30; d_gene: TRBD1; j_gene: TRBJ1-6; abundance: .; CDR3aa: CAWSVLTGDSPLHF; CDR3nt: TGTGCCTGGAGTGTACTGACAGGGGACTCACCCCTCCACTTT
v_gene: TRBV11-2; d_gene: TRBD1; j_gene: TRBJ1-6; abundance: few; CDR3aa: CASSLEPGQGNSPLHF; CDR3nt: TGTGCCAGCAGCTTAGAACCCGGACAGGGGAATTCACCCCTCCACTTT
v_gene: TRBV19; d_gene: .; j_gene: TRBJ1-5; abundance: .; CDR3aa: CASSIGIMSLSQPQHF; CDR3nt: TGTGCCAGTAGTATAGGTATTATGTCTCTTTCCCAGCCCCAGCATTTT
v_gene: TRBV19; d_gene: .; j_gene: TRBJ2-7; abundance: .; CDR3aa: CASSMSFSSYEQYF; CDR3nt: TGTGCCAGTAGTATGTCATTTAGCTCCTACGAGCAGTACTTC
v_gene: TRBV19; d_gene: TRBD1; j_gene: TRBJ1-2; abundance: .; CDR3aa: CASTRDRDGDYGYTF; CDR3nt: TGTGCCAGTACCCGGGACAGGGATGGCGACTATGGCTACACCTTC
v_gene: TRBV5-4; d_gene: .; j_gene: TRBJ2-1; abundance: .; CDR3aa: CASSLAEDIYNEQFF; CDR3nt: TGTGCCAGCAGCTTGGCAGAGGACATCTACAATGAGCAGTTCTTC
v_gene: TRBV5-1; d_gene: .; j_gene: TRBJ2-2; abundance: .; CDR3aa: CASSLGVTGELFF; CDR3nt: TGCGCCAGCAGCTTGGGTGTAACCGGGGAGCTGTTTTTT
v_gene: TRBV6-6; d_gene: TRBD1; j_gene: TRBJ1-3; abundance: .; CDR3aa: CASSTIHRGGNTIYF; CDR3nt: TGTGCCAGCAGTACGATCCACAGGGGTGGAAACACCATATATTTT
v_gene: TRBV6-1; d_gene: TRBD1; j_gene: TRBJ1-5; abundance: .; CDR3aa: CASSEVGDRRNQPQHF; CDR3nt: TGTGCCAGCAGTGAAGTTGGGGACAGAAGAAATCAGCCCCAGCATTTT
v_gene: TRBV28; d_gene: TRBD1; j_gene: TRBJ2-2; abundance: .; CDR3aa: CASNPRDRVFSGELFF; CDR3nt: TGTGCCAGCAATCCTCGGGACAGGGTGTTTTCCGGGGAGCTGTTTTTT
v_gene: TRBV3-1/TRBV3-2; d_gene: .; j_gene: TRBJ1-3; abundance: .; CDR3aa: CASSQVSAGERNTIYF; CDR3nt: TGTGCCAGCAGCCAAGTTTCGGCAGGGGAGAGAAACACCATATATTTT
v_gene: TRBV7-9; d_gene: .; j_gene: TRBJ1-1; abundance: few; CDR3aa: CASSLQGQNTEAFF; CDR3nt: TGTGCCAGCAGCTTACAGGGTCAGAACACTGAAGCTTTCTTT
v_gene: TRBV6-2/TRBV6-3; d_gene: .; j_gene: TRBJ2-7; abundance: once; CDR3aa: CASSLGLTYEQYF; CDR3nt: TGTGCCAGCAGTTTGGGACTTACCTACGAGCAGTACTTC
v_gene: TRBV10-1; d_gene: .; j_gene: TRBJ2-1; abundance: .; CDR3aa: CASSEYQGVRDEQFF; CDR3nt: TGCGCCAGCAGTGAGTACCAAGGGGTTCGGGATGAGCAGTTCTTC
v_gene: TRBV12-2; d_gene: .; j_gene: TRBJ1-6; abundance: .; CDR3aa: CASRLVVRGGNSPLHF; CDR3nt: TGTGCAAGTCGCTTAGTAGTTAGGGGCGGTAATTCACCCCTCCACTTT
v_gene: TRBV12-1; d_gene: .; j_gene: TRBJ2-3; abundance: .; CDR3aa: CARAPSTSGTLADTQYF; CDR3nt: TGTGCCAGGGCCCCGAGTACTAGCGGTACCCTCGCAGATACGCAGTATTTT
v_gene: TRBV9; d_gene: TRBD2; j_gene: TRBJ2-5; abundance: .; CDR3aa: CASSSRTSGSRETQYF; CDR3nt: TGTGCCAGCAGCTCCCGGACTAGCGGGAGCCGGGAGACCCAGTACTTC
v_gene: TRBV19; d_gene: .; j_gene: TRBJ2-1; abundance: .; CDR3aa: CASSLLGTRIYNEQFF; CDR3nt: TGTGCCAGTAGCCTGCTGGGGACACGGATATACAATGAGCAGTTCTTC
v_gene: TRBV3-1/TRBV3-2; d_gene: .; j_gene: TRBJ1-3; abundance: .; CDR3aa: CASSQSRRSSGNTIYF; CDR3nt: TGTGCCAGCAGCCAGAGCAGGCGAAGCTCTGGAAACACCATATATTTT
v_gene: TRBV6-1; d_gene: .; j_gene: TRBJ1-5; abundance: .; CDR3aa: CASSEGGRQPQHF; CDR3nt: TGTGCCAGCAGTGAAGGAGGTCGCCAGCCCCAGCATTTT
v_gene: TRBV4-2; d_gene: TRBD1; j_gene: TRBJ1-1; abundance: .; CDR3aa: CASSQEGRGATEAFF; CDR3nt: TGTGCCAGCAGCCAAGAAGGCAGGGGGGCCACTGAAGCTTTCTTT
v_gene: TRBV28; d_gene: TRBD1; j_gene: TRBJ1-5; abundance: .; CDR3aa: CASSLGPLEQGDQPQHF; CDR3nt: TGTGCCAGCAGTTTGGGACCATTGGAACAGGGGGATCAGCCCCAGCATTTT
v_gene: TRBV9; d_gene: .; j_gene: TRBJ1-1; abundance: .; CDR3aa: CASSVAVNTEAFF; CDR3nt: TGTGCCAGCAGCGTAGCGGTGAACACTGAAGCTTTCTTT
v_gene: TRBV4-1; d_gene: .; j_gene: TRBJ2-7; abundance: .; CDR3aa: CASSQVLSGGYEQYF; CDR3nt: TGCGCCAGCAGCCAAGTTCTTTCCGGCGGCTACGAGCAGTACTTC
v_gene: TRBV3-1/TRBV3-2; d_gene: .; j_gene: TRBJ2-2; abundance: .; CDR3aa: CASSQGYGELFF; CDR3nt: TGTGCCAGCAGCCAAGGCTACGGGGAGCTGTTTTTT
v_gene: TRBV10-3; d_gene: TRBD2; j_gene: TRBJ2-5; abundance: .; CDR3aa: CATGTSGQETQYF; CDR3nt: TGTGCCACCGGGACTAGCGGCCAAGAGACCCAGTACTTC
v_gene: TRBV4-1; d_gene: TRBD2; j_gene: TRBJ2-1; abundance: .; CDR3aa: CASSQDATSGDNYNEQFF; CDR3nt: TGCGCCAGCAGCCAAGACGCAACTAGCGGGGACAACTACAATGAGCAGTTCTTC
v_gene: TRBV6-2/TRBV6-3; d_gene: TRBD1; j_gene: TRBJ1-1; abundance: .; CDR3aa: CASSPRDRGRGGEAFF; CDR3nt: TGTGCCAGCAGTCCCCGGGACAGGGGGCGCGGAGGTGAAGCTTTCTTT
v_gene: TRBV5-4; d_gene: TRBD1; j_gene: TRBJ2-2; abundance: .; CDR3aa: CASDMGTGGAGELFF; CDR3nt: TGTGCCAGCGATATGGGGACAGGGGGCGCCGGGGAGCTGTTTTTT
v_gene: TRBV24-1; d_gene: TRBD2; j_gene: TRBJ2-1; abundance: .; CDR3aa: CATSGLAGHEQFF; CDR3nt: TGTGCCACCAGCGGACTAGCGGGACACGAGCAGTTCTTC
v_gene: TRBV13; d_gene: TRBD2; j_gene: TRBJ2-1; abundance: .; CDR3aa: CASSFLAGDRNEQFF; CDR3nt: TGTGCCAGCAGCTTCCTAGCGGGTGATCGCAATGAGCAGTTCTTC
v_gene: TRBV24-1; d_gene: TRBD2; j_gene: TRBJ2-5; abundance: .; CDR3aa: CATGTSLGTQYF; CDR3nt: TGTGCCACCGGGACTAGCCTGGGGACCCAGTACTTC
v_gene: TRBV2; d_gene: TRBD2; j_gene: TRBJ2-7; abundance: .; CDR3aa: CASRGLAGGYEQYF; CDR3nt: TGTGCCAGCCGTGGGCTAGCGGGTGGCTACGAGCAGTACTTC
v_gene: TRBV6-1; d_gene: .; j_gene: TRBJ2-2; abundance: .; CDR3aa: CASSERTENTGELFF; CDR3nt: TGTGCCAGCAGTGAAAGGACTGAGAACACCGGGGAGCTGTTTTTT
v_gene: TRBV11-2; d_gene: .; j_gene: TRBJ1-5; abundance: .; CDR3aa: CASSLDASQPQHF; CDR3nt: TGTGCCAGCAGCTTAGATGCGAGTCAGCCCCAGCATTTT
v_gene: TRBV30; d_gene: TRBD1; j_gene: TRBJ1-2; abundance: .; CDR3aa: CAWSPGGVDGYTF; CDR3nt: TGTGCCTGGAGTCCAGGGGGCGTCGATGGCTACACCTTC
v_gene: TRBV19; d_gene: .; j_gene: TRBJ1-5; abundance: .; CDR3aa: CASRTLGTRGQPQHF; CDR3nt: TGTGCCAGTAGGACACTTGGGACAAGAGGCCAGCCCCAGCATTTT
v_gene: TRBV7-3; d_gene: TRBD1; j_gene: TRBJ2-3; abundance: .; CDR3aa: CASSKGQGTDTQYF; CDR3nt: TGTGCCAGCAGCAAGGGACAGGGGACAGATACGCAGTATTTT
v_gene: TRBV14; d_gene: TRBD1; j_gene: TRBJ2-2; abundance: .; CDR3aa: CASSHLQGAHTGELFF; CDR3nt: TGTGCCAGCAGCCATTTACAGGGGGCCCACACCGGGGAGCTGTTTTTT